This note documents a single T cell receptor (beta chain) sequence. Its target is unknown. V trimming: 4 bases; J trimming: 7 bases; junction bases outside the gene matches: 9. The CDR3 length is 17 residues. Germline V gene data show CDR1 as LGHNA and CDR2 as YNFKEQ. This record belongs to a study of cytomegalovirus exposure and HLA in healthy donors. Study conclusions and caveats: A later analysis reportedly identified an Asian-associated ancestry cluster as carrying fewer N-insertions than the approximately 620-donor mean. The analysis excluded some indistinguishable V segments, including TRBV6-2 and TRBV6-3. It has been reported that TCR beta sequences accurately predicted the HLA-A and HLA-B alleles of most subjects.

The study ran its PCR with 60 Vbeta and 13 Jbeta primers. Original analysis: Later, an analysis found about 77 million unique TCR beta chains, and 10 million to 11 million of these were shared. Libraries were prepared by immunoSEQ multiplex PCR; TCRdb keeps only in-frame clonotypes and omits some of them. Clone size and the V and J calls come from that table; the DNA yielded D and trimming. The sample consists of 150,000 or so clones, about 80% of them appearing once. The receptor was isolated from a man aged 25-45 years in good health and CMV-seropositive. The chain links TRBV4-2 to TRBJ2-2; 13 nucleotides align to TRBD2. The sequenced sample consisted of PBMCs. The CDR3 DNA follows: TGTGCCAGCAGCCCGACGAGGACTAGCGGGAGAGGCGGGGAGCTGTTTTTT. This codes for CASSPTRTSGRGGELFF.